The 27 T cell receptor beta chains below were found in one sample sequenced in a study of CD8 T cells in ankylosing spondylitis. The study, taken as a whole, reports: Ankylosing spondylitis blood seemed to carry a telltale TCR beta motif made of eight or nine highly homologous variants.

TCRdb ran MiXCR on the 5' RACE reads and lists one entry per CDR3 protein. The sample has about 330,000 distinct CDR3 sequences; 6.5% to 10% are singletons. No antigens are known for them. Input material: blood, either unsorted or a sorted T cell fraction (not recorded which). The source is a male donor with ankylosing spondylitis.

This sequence joins TRBV5-6 and TRBJ1-1; D perhaps matches TRBD1 (5 bases). From germline, CDR1 is SGHDT and CDR2 YYEEEE. V was pared by 4 bases and J by 3 bases, with 16 bases between. This CDR3 is 15 amino acids long. CDR3 sequence: CASSQVHRCYTEAFF. The CDR3 DNA sequence: TGTGCCAGCAGCCAGGTCCACAGGTGCTACACTGAAGCTTTCTTT.

The V gene is TRBV3-1, the J gene TRBJ2-1, with a weak D call TRBD1 (7 bases). Germline-derived CDR1 and CDR2 are LGHDT and YNNKEL (reference sequence). V was trimmed by 1 base and J by 0 bases, leaving 13 bases between them. The CDR3 has 17 amino acids. CDR3 protein: CASSQARQGGSYNEQFF. The CDR3 DNA follows: TGTGCCAGCAGCCAAGCCCGACAGGGAGGCTCCTACAATGAGCAGTTCTTC.

This chain uses TRBV20-1 with TRBJ2-7, with TRBD1 matching over 7 bases. Germline V lookup: CDR1 DFQATT, CDR2 SNEGSKA (reference sequence). The CDR3 has 12 residues. CDR3: CSALQGSYEQYF. For the CDR3, the DNA is TGCAGCGCGCTACAGGGGTCCTACGAGCAGTACTTC.

This chain uses TRBV29-1 with TRBJ2-7, with a tentative D call TRBD1 (5 bases). The V gene's germline CDR1 is SQVTM and CDR2 ANQGSEA. The CDR3 totals 16 residues. Trimming left V 0 bases short and J 2 bases short, with 17 bases between. The chain's CDR3 is CSVEDGQGTAAYEQYF. As DNA, the CDR3 is TGCAGCGTTGAAGATGGGCAGGGAACGGCTGCCTACGAGCAGTACTTC.

J is TRBJ2-2 and V is TRBV2; 14 bases are a match to TRBD2. The CDR3 is 16 amino acids. V lost 6 bases and J lost 3; bases outside the gene matches: 3. From germline, CDR1 is SNHLY and CDR2 FYNNEI. The CDR3 nucleotides are TGTGCCAGCAGGAGGGGACTAGCGGGAGACACCGGGGAGCTGTTTTTT. It yields the protein CASRRGLAGDTGELFF.

The V call is TRBV4-1, the J call TRBJ2-3; D remains unclear. CDR1 is MGHRA, CDR2 YSYEKL, per germline. V was cut by 0 bases and J by 5 bases, with 3 bases left in between. The CDR3 covers 12 residues. The CDR3 loop reads CASSQDVDTQYF. CDR3 DNA sequence: TGCGCCAGCAGCCAAGATGTAGATACGCAGTATTTT.

This clonotype was counted between two and nine times. The genes are TRBV18 and TRBJ2-5; either TRBD1 or TRBD2 may fit D (5 bases each). This CDR3 has 13 residues. V gave up 3 bases and J gave up 3 bases, with 8 bases separating them. CDR1 and CDR2 from the germline V gene are KGHSH and LQKENI. The CDR3 sequence: CASSPMGEETQYF. CDR3 sequence (DNA): TGTGCCAGCTCACCTATGGGGGAAGAGACCCAGTACTTC.

The CDR3 is CASAVMGRTDTQYF. The CDR3 coding sequence is TGTGCCAGCGCCGTAATGGGCCGCACAGATACGCAGTATTTT. The chain joins TRBV7-3 to TRBJ2-3; D not certain. This CDR3 is built from 14 residues. Germline values: CDR1 SGHTA, CDR2 FQGTGA. Trimming cost V 8 bases and J 1 base, with 13 bases left between them.

This clonotype was observed a few times. The gene calls are TRBV12-3 or TRBV12-4 and TRBJ1-6; perhaps TRBD1 as D (6 bases). The CDR3 runs 14 residues. V was trimmed by 5 bases and J by 4 bases, leaving 9 bases between them. The chain's CDR3 is CASSLRGYNSPLHF. As DNA, the CDR3 is TGTGCCAGCAGTCTCAGGGGTTATAATTCACCCCTCCACTTT.

CDR3 sequence: CASSLVIGGAQYF. DNA of the CDR3: TGCGCCAGCAGCTTGGTAATAGGCGGGGCGCAGTATTTT. This sequence joins TRBV5-1 and TRBJ2-3; maybe TRBD2 (6 bases). Germline V CDR1 and CDR2: SGHRS, YFSETQ. Trimming removed 0 bases at V and 10 bases at J, with 12 bases between. The CDR3 is made up of 13 amino acids.

This clonotype was observed a few times. This sequence joins TRBV7-8 and TRBJ1-5; D is undetermined. The germline V gene encodes CDR1 SGHVS and CDR2 FQNEAQ. This CDR3 region has 15 residues. V was clipped by 2 bases and J by 6 bases, with 14 bases between them. CDR3 sequence reads: CASSLNSGSAQPQHF. CDR3 sequence (DNA): TGTGCCAGCAGCTTAAATTCGGGGTCAGCTCAGCCCCAGCATTTT.

This clonotype has a handful of counts. The CDR3 coding sequence is TGTGCCAGCAGCTCCCTATCCCCTTCCGGGGAGCTGTTTTTT. This translates into CASSSLSPSGELFF. This chain links TRBV3-1 with TRBJ2-2, with unresolved D. CDR3 length: 14 residues. V was trimmed by 5 bases and J by 6 bases, leaving 13 bases between them. Germline V gives CDR1 LGHDT, CDR2 YNNKEL (reference sequence). Full variable domain (remainder filled in from reference TRBV3-1 and TRBJ2-2): DTAVSQTPKYLVTQMGNDKSIKCEQNLGHDTMYWYKQDSKKFLKIMFSYNNKELIINETVPNRFSPKSPDKAHLNLHINSLELGDSAVYFCASSSLSPSGELFFGEGSRLTVL.

The rearrangement uses TRBV28 and TRBJ2-5, with D tentatively TRBD1 (5 bases). V dropped 3 bases and J dropped 4 bases, with 12 bases sitting between them. Germline V lookup: CDR1 MDHEN, CDR2 SYDVKM. The CDR3 has 14 amino acids. CDR3 amino acids: CASSFGTGLETQYF. CDR3 nucleotide sequence: TGTGCCAGCAGTTTTGGAACAGGTTTAGAGACCCAGTACTTC.

Many counts were recorded for this clonotype. V is TRBV29-1 and J is TRBJ2-1; no reliable D call. This CDR3 has 10 amino acids. V gave up 4 bases and J gave up 5 bases, with 3 bases separating them. CDR1 is SQVTM and CDR2 is ANQGSEA in the germline V gene. In DNA form, the CDR3 reads TGCAGCGTTGGGAACAATGAGCAGTTCTTC. Amino acids: CSVGNNEQFF.

This clonotype was found a few times. The V gene is TRBV29-1, the J gene TRBJ2-3; D may correspond to TRBD1 or TRBD2 (5 bases each). The germline CDR1 and CDR2 sequences are SQVTM and ANQGSEA. The CDR3 covers 13 residues. V lost 7 bases and J lost 0, with 11 bases in between. CDR3 sequence (DNA): TGCAGCGCCCGGGACGGTAGCACAGATACGCAGTATTTT. The encoded protein is CSARDGSTDTQYF.

This clonotype was found many times. The rearrangement uses TRBV29-1 and TRBJ2-7, with D perhaps TRBD1 (6 bases). Trimming pared 1 base from V and 2 bases from J, leaving 15 bases between. Germline V gene sequence: CDR1 SQVTM, CDR2 ANQGSEA. This CDR3 spans 15 amino acids. The CDR3 sequence is CSVEVGRGYPYEQYF. CDR3 coding DNA: TGCAGCGTTGAAGTAGGCAGGGGTTATCCCTACGAGCAGTACTTC.

The chain combines TRBV4-3 with TRBJ2-1; TRBD1 matches 9 bases. V shed 0 bases, J shed 2 bases, and the junction held 8 bases outside the gene matches. The CDR3 consists of 18 residues. The germline V gene has CDR1 LGHNA and CDR2 YSLEER. CDR3 region: CASSQDPPRQGAYNEQFF. CDR3 nucleotide sequence: TGCGCCAGCAGCCAAGATCCCCCCCGACAGGGGGCCTACAATGAGCAGTTCTTC.

The CDR3 nucleotides are TGTGCCACCAGCAGAGAAGGACTAGCGGGAGGCCATACGCAGTATTTT. Translating gives CATSREGLAGGHTQYF. The V gene is TRBV15, the J gene TRBJ2-3, with 14 positions matching TRBD2. This CDR3 has 16 amino acids. CDR1 is LNHNV and CDR2 is YYDKDF in the germline V gene (reference sequence). The J segment lost 7 bases and the V segment lost 0 bases, leaving 3 bases of the junction unmatched.

This clonotype was seen only a few times. The chain is built from TRBV20-1 and TRBJ1-5, with D tentatively TRBD1 (6 bases). Trimming removed 6 bases from V and 3 bases from J, with 12 bases in between. This CDR3 contains 13 residues. Germline CDR1 reads DFQATT; CDR2 reads SNEGSKA (reference sequence). The CDR3 bases are TGCAGTGCCGGACGGGACATCAATCAGCCCCAGCATTTT. It encodes CSAGRDINQPQHF.

The genes are TRBV6-1 and TRBJ1-2; the match to TRBD1 covers 7 bases. Germline CDR1 reads MNHNS; CDR2 reads SASEGT. The length of the CDR3 is 14 residues. V was pared by 5 bases and J by 4 bases, with 7 bases of the junction left unmatched. Written as DNA, the CDR3 is TGTGCCAGCAGTCGACAGGGTACCCTCTATGGCTACACCTTC. Translated, it gives CASSRQGTLYGYTF.

The sample holds a few counts of this clonotype. The CDR3, as DNA: TGTGCCAGCAGCTTAGTAGGGTTTGGCTCCTACAATGAGCAGTTCTTC. It translates to CASSLVGFGSYNEQFF. The chain links TRBV7-8 to TRBJ2-1; no firm D call. The germline V and J ends were trimmed by 1 base and 0 bases, with 10 bases remaining between them. The CDR3 covers 16 residues. From germline, CDR1 is SGHVS and CDR2 FQNEAQ.

This clonotype was counted between two and nine times. The chain carries TRBV5-1 and TRBJ2-5, with D possibly matching TRBD2 (6 bases). The CDR3 extends over 15 amino acids. The V and J ends lost 0 bases and 5 bases respectively, with 14 bases between them. Germline V gene lookup returns CDR1 SGHRS and CDR2 YFSETQ. The CDR3 DNA reads TGCGCCAGCAGCTTGGCGGCTAGCGAGGGGGAGACCCAGTACTTC. This encodes CASSLAASEGETQYF.

The chain combines TRBV11-2 with TRBJ2-5; 11 nucleotides match TRBD2. The CDR3 loop spans 17 amino acids. CDR1 SGHAT and CDR2 FQNNGV come from the germline V gene. V dropped 0 bases and J dropped 5; count of bases not matched to a gene: 8. The CDR3 nucleotides are TGTGCCAGCAGCTTAGATTCCCTAGCGGGAGGTGGGGAGACCCAGTACTTC. It encodes CASSLDSLAGGGETQYF.

This clonotype has at least ten counts. This chain joins TRBV7-2 and TRBJ2-1, with D perhaps TRBD2 (5 bases). The germline gives CDR1 SGHTA, CDR2 FQGNSA. CDR3 length: 14 amino acids. The V end was cut by 7 bases, the J end by 1 base, with 11 bases between. In nucleotides, the CDR3 is TGTGCCAGCAAGAGGGAGCTGTCCTACAATGAGCAGTTCTTC. Translating gives CASKRELSYNEQFF.

This clonotype was counted between two and nine times. The V and J genes are TRBV7-3 and TRBJ2-1; TRBD2 aligns across 7 bases. The CDR3 loop spans 16 amino acids. The germline V gene has CDR1 SGHTA and CDR2 FQGTGA. V shed 1 base and J 6 bases; nucleotides not matched to a gene: 9. Here the CDR3 reads CASSLIGGGPGNEQFF. CDR3 bases: TGTGCCAGCAGCTTAATCGGGGGAGGGCCCGGCAATGAGCAGTTCTTC.

The V call is TRBV24-1, the J call TRBJ2-7; a weak D match, TRBD2 (5 bases). The V end lost 3 bases, the J end lost 3 bases, and 17 bases lay between the germline ends. CDR1 and CDR2 from the germline V gene are KGHDR and SFDVKD. The length of the CDR3 is 16 residues. CDR3 nucleotides: TGTGCCACCAGTGATCCGACGGCCGGAGAGGGCTACGAGCAGTACTTC. Protein product: CATSDPTAGEGYEQYF.

This clonotype was seen a few times. The rearrangement joins TRBV7-2 to TRBJ2-7; D gene ambiguous. Germline V gene sequence: CDR1 SGHTA, CDR2 FQGNSA. V lost 5 bases to trimming and J lost 3 bases, with 11 bases between them. CDR3 length: 13 amino acids. The CDR3 nucleotides are TGTGCCAGCAGCCTGCTAGTACACTACGAGCAGTACTTC. Translating it yields CASSLLVHYEQYF.